This TCR beta chain was observed in a study of blood T cell repertoires in COVID-19. The protocol was immunoSEQ multiplex PCR, while the TCRdb copy is restricted to in-frame clones and leaves out a portion. Among about 440,000 clones, around 91% were seen once, and the ten largest hold about 0.57%. The CDR3 loop spans 14 amino acids. V lost 3 bases to trimming and J lost 3 bases; unmatched junction nucleotides: 5. Germline CDR1 is DFQATT and CDR2 is SNEGSKA (reference sequence). This clone was found once. The genes are TRBV20-1 and TRBJ2-3, with 8 bases lining up with TRBD2. The sequenced material came from PBMCs or T cells enriched from blood (not recorded which). The receptor was isolated from a man between 18 and 35 years old who had recovered from COVID-19. CDR3 bases: TGCAGTGCTAGTAGCGGGGTGCTTACAGATACGCAGTATTTT. It codes for CSASSGVLTDTQYF.